The rows below give T cell receptor beta chains drawn from one sample of a study of T cells after yellow fever vaccination. TCRdb used MiXCR to reprocess the 5' RACE reads, holding one entry per CDR3 protein. Among hundreds of thousands of distinct CDR3 sequences listed, roughly 13% were seen once. The sample here was PBMCs, taken on the day of the yellow fever booster vaccination. These receptors all come from a man aged 25-40 years who received the YFV17D yellow fever vaccine. Both conserved end residues are trimmed from each CDR3. Each record gives: V gene, D gene, J gene, CDR3 protein. The D gene is left open where the match is weak.

V: TRBV7-2
D: NA
J: TRBJ2-7
CDR3: ASSLAWGRTYEQY

V: TRBV20-1
D: TRBD2
J: TRBJ2-7
CDR3: SATLAGAYEQY

V: TRBV5-1
D: NA
J: TRBJ2-2
CDR3: ASSLRHREGTGELF

V: TRBV5-4
D: TRBD1
J: TRBJ2-7
CDR3: ASSSQGARRNEQY

V: TRBV5-1
D: NA
J: TRBJ2-1
CDR3: ASTPAGSIYNEQF

V: TRBV7-2
D: TRBD1
J: TRBJ2-5
CDR3: ASSRRTGTYQETQY

V: TRBV4-3
D: NA
J: TRBJ1-1
CDR3: ASSQGWATEAF

V: TRBV5-6
D: NA
J: TRBJ2-7
CDR3: ASSLVLSPYEQY

V: TRBV7-2
D: NA
J: TRBJ2-1
CDR3: ASSSGQGGSNEQF

V: TRBV5-6
D: TRBD1
J: TRBJ2-2
CDR3: ASSTTGAGELF

V: TRBV6-2/TRBV6-3
D: NA
J: TRBJ2-5
CDR3: ASSYVTAGETQY

V: TRBV7-2
D: TRBD1
J: TRBJ2-1
CDR3: ASSWTSTGGDEQF

V: TRBV12-3/TRBV12-4
D: NA
J: TRBJ1-2
CDR3: ASSSGGNYGYT

V: TRBV29-1
D: TRBD2
J: TRBJ2-7
CDR3: SARAGGAYEQY

V: TRBV25-1
D: NA
J: TRBJ2-1
CDR3: ASSEYGPEQF

V: TRBV10-3
D: NA
J: TRBJ1-1
CDR3: AISATPGRNTEAF

V: TRBV28
D: NA
J: TRBJ2-3
CDR3: ASRQGYDTQY

V: TRBV5-1
D: TRBD2
J: TRBJ2-3
CDR3: ASSLGSGGPGDTQY

V: TRBV20-1
D: TRBD2
J: TRBJ2-7
CDR3: IAYKAGGTYKSSYEQY

V: TRBV6-1
D: NA
J: TRBJ1-6
CDR3: ASSKDRAGFNSPLH

V: TRBV30
D: TRBD1
J: TRBJ2-5
CDR3: AWRGGASQTQY

V: TRBV28
D: TRBD2
J: TRBJ2-5
CDR3: ASSLLASGKETQY

V: TRBV12-3/TRBV12-4
D: NA
J: TRBJ1-1
CDR3: ASSLSTARNTEAF

V: TRBV12-3/TRBV12-4
D: TRBD1
J: TRBJ2-7
CDR3: ASSTQGASNEQY

V: TRBV6-1
D: TRBD2
J: TRBJ2-2
CDR3: ASSGTSVSGELF

V: TRBV30
D: NA
J: TRBJ2-7
CDR3: AWMGSTGTYEQY

V: TRBV18
D: TRBD2
J: TRBJ2-1
CDR3: ASSPRGGTSGHGEQF

V: TRBV6-5
D: NA
J: TRBJ1-2
CDR3: ASSYSGGTNYGYT

V: TRBV12-3/TRBV12-4
D: NA
J: TRBJ1-2
CDR3: ASSLLYGYA

V: TRBV3-1
D: NA
J: TRBJ2-2
CDR3: ASSQEGRIGGELF

V: TRBV29-1
D: NA
J: TRBJ1-1
CDR3: SAWGENTEAF

V: TRBV7-2
D: NA
J: TRBJ2-7
CDR3: ASSLETGRYEQY

V: TRBV7-9
D: TRBD2
J: TRBJ2-7
CDR3: ASRGLAGGEQY

V: TRBV4-1
D: NA
J: TRBJ2-3
CDR3: ASSQGRLSALSTDTQY

V: TRBV2
D: TRBD2
J: TRBJ2-5
CDR3: ASKRTSGYRETQY

V: TRBV10-3
D: NA
J: TRBJ2-1
CDR3: AISETGYEQF

V: TRBV24-1
D: NA
J: TRBJ2-2
CDR3: ATSDFSGNTGELF

V: TRBV27
D: NA
J: TRBJ2-3
CDR3: ASSLLRRRDTQY

V: TRBV5-1
D: NA
J: TRBJ2-2
CDR3: ASSFRAAHDTGELF

V: TRBV5-1
D: TRBD1
J: TRBJ2-7
CDR3: ASSLGPGQGHYEQY

V: TRBV15
D: NA
J: TRBJ2-7
CDR3: ATSRDSYEQY

V: TRBV11-3
D: NA
J: TRBJ2-1
CDR3: ASSSAVWDEQF

V: TRBV2
D: NA
J: TRBJ2-7
CDR3: ASSRTGSTYEQY

V: TRBV7-2
D: TRBD2
J: TRBJ2-4
CDR3: ASSPRGLAGDNIQY

V: TRBV20-1
D: NA
J: TRBJ2-3
CDR3: SAIRGGDTQY